This T cell receptor beta chain appears in the sequencing data of a study of cytomegalovirus exposure and HLA in healthy donors. Use of 60 Vbeta and 13 Jbeta primers characterized the PCR. In the original analysis: Roughly 11 million shared chains were among approximately 87 million unique TCR beta chains counted in a later analysis. Here immunoSEQ multiplex PCR was the method, and the copy in TCRdb shows in-frame clones only, minus some. V, J and clone size are those of that table, while D and trimming were read from the DNA. The data hold over 150,000 clones, with approximately 80% observed a single time. The J segment lost 6 bases and the V segment lost 0 bases, leaving 7 bases of the junction unmatched. The CDR3 runs 16 residues. The germline gives CDR1 SGHNT, CDR2 YYREEE (reference sequence).

The sequencing sample was made of PBMCs. This chain links TRBV5-4 with TRBJ2-1; 9 nucleotides align to TRBD1. The receptor was isolated from a woman under 30 in good health and CMV-seronegative. CDR3 sequence: CASSLGGTGSFNEQFF. CDR3 sequence (DNA): TGTGCCAGCAGCTTGGGGGGGACAGGGAGTTTCAATGAGCAGTTCTTC. Combining the CDR3 with reference TRBV5-4 and TRBJ2-1 gives the whole variable domain ETGVTQSPTHLIKTRGQQVTLRCSSQSGHNTVSWYQQALGQGPQFIFQYYREEENGRGNFPPRFSGLQFPNYSSELNVNALELDDSALYLCASSLGGTGSFNEQFFGPGTRLTVL.